This T cell receptor (beta chain) was found in a study of cytomegalovirus exposure and HLA in healthy donors. Findings and limits, study-wide: V- and J-gene trimming in TCR beta was tied to a missense DCLRE1C variant by an analysis performed later. The availability of immune exposure information extended only to CMV serostatus.

PCR was performed using 60 Vbeta and 13 Jbeta primers. Produced via immunoSEQ multiplex PCR; TCRdb's table is partial and in-frame only. The data show roughly 160,000 clones, 60% to 85% seen once. The CDR3 spans 14 residues. Trimming took 4 bases from V and 2 from J; bases not matched to a gene: 2. Germline lookup yields CDR1 SGHVS and CDR2 FNYEAQ. Points on this clone: Antigen unknown.

The clonotype comes from a man aged 50 or older in good health and CMV-seropositive. Sequenced sample: PBMCs. The chain recombines TRBV7-6 with TRBJ1-2, with 9 nucleotides matching TRBD1. CDR3 protein: CASSSGTGNYGYTF. In nucleotides, the CDR3 is TGTGCCAGCAGCTCGGGGACAGGGAACTATGGCTACACCTTC.